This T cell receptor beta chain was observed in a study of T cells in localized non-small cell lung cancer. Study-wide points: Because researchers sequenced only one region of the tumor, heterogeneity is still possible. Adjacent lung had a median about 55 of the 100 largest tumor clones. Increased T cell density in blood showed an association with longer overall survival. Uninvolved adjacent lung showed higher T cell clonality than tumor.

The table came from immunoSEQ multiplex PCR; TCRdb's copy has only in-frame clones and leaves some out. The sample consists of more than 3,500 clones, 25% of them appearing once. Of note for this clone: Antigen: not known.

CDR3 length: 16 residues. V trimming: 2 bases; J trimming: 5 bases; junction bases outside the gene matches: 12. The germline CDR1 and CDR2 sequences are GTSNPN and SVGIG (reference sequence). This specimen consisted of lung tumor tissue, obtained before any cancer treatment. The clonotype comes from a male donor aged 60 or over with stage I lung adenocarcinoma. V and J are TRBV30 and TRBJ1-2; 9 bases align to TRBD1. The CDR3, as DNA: TGTGCCTGGAGTCAAACATCCACCGGGACAGGGTATGGCTACACCTTC. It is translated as CAWSQTSTGTGYGYTF. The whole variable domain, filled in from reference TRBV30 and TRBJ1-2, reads SQTIHQWPATLVQPVGSPLSLECTVEGTSNPNLYWYRQAAGRGLQLLFYSVGIGQISSEVPQNLSASRPQDRQFILSSKKLLLSDSGFYLCAWSQTSTGTGYGYTFGSGTRLTVV.